Presented here are 26 T cell receptor beta chains from one specimen sequenced in a study of T cell changes during pregnancy in multiple sclerosis. Using immunoSEQ multiplex PCR, the repertoire was profiled, and TCRdb retains in-frame clones only, with some absent. There are some 64,000 clones in the sample; around 90% occur only once, and about 2.3% lies in the top ten. Sequencing used peripheral blood, obtained in the first trimester of pregnancy. These receptors were collected from a female donor with multiple sclerosis, enrolled in a pregnancy study.

The V and J genes are TRBV25-1 and TRBJ1-1, with D perhaps matching TRBD1 (6 bases). This CDR3 contains 15 residues. Germline V gives CDR1 MGHDK, CDR2 SYGVNS. V lost 4 bases and J 0 bases, leaving 12 bases between the germline ends. The CDR3 loop is CASSVLGGLNTEAFF. The CDR3 region has the DNA TGTGCCAGCAGTGTTCTGGGGGGGCTGAACACTGAAGCTTTCTTT.

The genes are TRBV27 and TRBJ2-7, with TRBD1 matching over 8 bases. Trimming removed 3 bases from V and 3 bases from J; junction bases left unmatched: 10. The CDR3 runs 16 residues. Germline loops: CDR1 MNHEY, CDR2 SMNVEV (reference sequence). The chain's CDR3 is CASSLGQGANRYEQYF. The CDR3, as DNA: TGTGCCAGCAGTTTGGGGCAGGGGGCGAATCGCTACGAGCAGTACTTC.

The V and J genes are TRBV28 and TRBJ2-4; D is unresolved. V was cut by 5 bases and J by 0 bases, with 14 bases left in between. There are 16 residues in the CDR3. Germline loops: CDR1 MDHEN, CDR2 SYDVKM. The CDR3 sequence is CASSPLLLVAKNIQYF. Here the CDR3 DNA reads TGTGCCAGCAGTCCACTTTTGCTCGTAGCCAAAAACATTCAGTACTTC.

This chain uses TRBV5-4 with TRBJ1-2; 8 nucleotides line up with TRBD1. J gave up 7 bases and V 4 bases, and 6 bases lay outside the gene matches. This CDR3 has 13 residues. Germline-derived CDR1 and CDR2 are SGHNT and YYREEE (reference sequence). The CDR3 is CASSPRDRFGYTF. The CDR3 DNA is TGTGCCAGCAGCCCCAGGGACAGGTTTGGCTACACCTTC.

This chain's CDR3 is CASSLGASGRDGEQFF. In DNA, the CDR3 is TGTGCCAGCAGCTTAGGGGCTAGCGGGAGAGACGGCGAGCAGTTCTTC. The V gene is TRBV7-9, the J gene TRBJ2-1, with 10 bases matching TRBD2. The CDR3 totals 16 residues. V gave up 1 base and J gave up 10 bases; unmatched junction bases: 10. CDR1 and CDR2 (germline): SEHNR, FQNEAQ (reference sequence).

V gene TRBV28 combines with J gene TRBJ2-2, with 8 bases lining up with TRBD1. The CDR3 sequence is 18 residues long. CDR1 and CDR2 (germline): MDHEN, SYDVKM. J lost 1 base, V lost 6 bases, and 13 bases had no gene match. The CDR3: CASRFQGADNWNTGELFF. CDR3 nucleotides: TGTGCCAGCAGATTCCAGGGGGCGGACAATTGGAACACCGGGGAGCTGTTTTTT.

The gene calls are TRBV11-2 and TRBJ1-4; tentatively, D is TRBD1 (5 bases). This CDR3 has 16 residues. The germline gives CDR1 SGHAT, CDR2 FQNNGV. Trimming cost V 5 bases and J 5 bases, with 18 bases left between them. The CDR3 DNA sequence: TGTGCCAGCAGCCTTCGCGGGGGGATTGGGAATGAAAAACTGTTTTTT. Residues: CASSLRGGIGNEKLFF.

The chain uses TRBV7-9 and TRBJ2-1; 11 bases agree with TRBD2. CDR1 and CDR2 (germline): SEHNR, FQNEAQ (reference sequence). The CDR3 totals 15 residues. J lost 6 bases, V lost 3 bases, and 4 bases had no gene match. The CDR3 loop is CASSFSGRGTNEQFF. Written as DNA, the CDR3 is TGTGCCAGCAGCTTTAGCGGGAGGGGTACCAATGAGCAGTTCTTC.

The chain links TRBV4-2 to TRBJ2-1; TRBD2 matches 7 bases. This CDR3 comprises 16 residues. The ends lost 4 bases at V and 3 bases at J; junction bases unmatched: 9. Germline assignment: CDR1 LGHNA and CDR2 YNFKEQ. The CDR3 reads CASSPGGSGDYNEQFF. DNA of the CDR3: TGTGCCAGCAGCCCGGGTGGGAGCGGGGACTACAATGAGCAGTTCTTC.

The gene calls are TRBV6-6 and TRBJ2-1; TRBD1 matches 11 bases. From germline, CDR1 is MNHNY and CDR2 SVGAGI (reference sequence). This CDR3 has 15 residues. J was trimmed by 7 bases and V by 0 bases; bases with no gene match: 2. Here the CDR3 reads CASSYSRDRGNEQFF. As DNA, the CDR3 is TGTGCCAGCAGTTACTCCCGGGACAGGGGGAATGAGCAGTTCTTC.

The genes are TRBV6-1 and TRBJ1-2; unclear D gene. The V end lost 3 bases, the J end lost 3 bases, and 17 bases lay between the germline ends. The CDR3 extends over 16 amino acids. Germline V gene data show CDR1 as MNHNS and CDR2 as SASEGT. CDR3 sequence: CASSETLLPTYYGYTF. DNA of the CDR3: TGTGCCAGCAGTGAGACACTTCTTCCTACCTACTATGGCTACACCTTC.

The chain employs TRBV6-4 and TRBJ2-7; 9 nucleotides agree with TRBD2. The CDR3 has 15 residues. CDR1 is MRHNA, CDR2 SNTAGT, per germline. The V segment lost 6 bases and the J segment 3 bases; nucleotides outside the gene matches: 9. The CDR3 nucleotides are TGTGCCAGCAGCCCCCTAGCGGGATCCAGCTACGAGCAGTACTTC. Translation gives CASSPLAGSSYEQYF.

This chain uses TRBV7-3 with TRBJ2-3, with 9 bases matching TRBD2. CDR1 is SGHTA and CDR2 is FQGTGA in the germline V gene. The CDR3 loop spans 15 amino acids. With V trimmed by 5 bases and J by 0 bases, 3 bases remained unmatched. The CDR3 region has the DNA TGTGCCAGCAGCACGGGACTAGCTAGCACAGATACGCAGTATTTT. Translation: CASSTGLASTDTQYF.

This clone appeared once. The gene calls are TRBV18 and TRBJ2-7; D is uncertain. This CDR3 is 14 amino acids long. Trimming stripped 3 bases from V and 3 bases from J, with 12 bases between. Germline values: CDR1 KGHSH, CDR2 LQKENI. This CDR3 reads CASSPPSRDYEQYF. The DNA for the CDR3 is TGTGCCAGCTCACCGCCCTCTAGAGACTACGAGCAGTACTTC.

The chain has TRBV11-2 and TRBJ1-5; maybe TRBD1 (6 bases). This CDR3 has 13 residues. The V gene lost 6 bases and the J gene lost 3 bases, with 9 bases spanning the gap. Germline loops: CDR1 SGHAT, CDR2 FQNNGV. Written as DNA, the CDR3 is TGTGCCAGCAGTTCAGGGGACAATCAGCCCCAGCATTTT. Encoded protein: CASSSGDNQPQHF.

The chain links TRBV7-8 to TRBJ1-1, with D unresolved. V was cut by 0 bases and J by 1 base, with 3 bases left in between. Germline V lookup: CDR1 SGHVS, CDR2 FQNEAQ. CDR3 length: 13 residues. The CDR3 nucleotides read TGTGCCAGCAGCTTAGCGGCGAACACTGAAGCTTTCTTT. Residues: CASSLAANTEAFF.

The rearrangement joins TRBV10-3 to TRBJ2-2; 12 nucleotides match TRBD1. This CDR3 spans 17 amino acids. Trimming removed 3 bases from V and 6 bases from J; junction bases left unmatched: 8. CDR1 and CDR2 from the germline V gene are ENHRY and SYGVKD. CDR3 bases: TGTGCCATCAGTGACTCCGGGACAGGGGGCAGCGCCGGGGAGCTGTTTTTT. It encodes CAISDSGTGGSAGELFF.

This clone was seen a single time. The chain joins TRBV7-3 to TRBJ1-2; D gene ambiguous. Trimming cost V 3 bases and J 0 bases, with 5 bases left between them. The germline V gene encodes CDR1 SGHTA and CDR2 FQGTGA. The CDR3 totals 13 residues. The CDR3: CASSLRANYGYTF. The DNA for the CDR3 is TGTGCCAGCAGCTTGAGGGCTAACTATGGCTACACCTTC.

The rearrangement uses TRBV19 and TRBJ2-2; TRBD1 matches 11 bases. The CDR3 has 16 residues. The V and J ends lost 5 bases and 7 bases, in that order; junction bases with no gene match: 9. CDR1 LNHDA and CDR2 SQIVND come from the germline V gene (reference sequence). CDR3 sequence: CASSALDRGPGGELFF. In DNA, the CDR3 is TGTGCCAGTAGTGCTTTGGACAGGGGGCCGGGCGGGGAGCTGTTTTTT. Supplemented by reference TRBV19 and TRBJ2-2, the full variable domain reads DGGITQSPKYLFRKEGQNVTLSCEQNLNHDAMYWYRQDPGQGLRLIYYSQIVNDFQKGDIAEGYSVSREKKESFPLTVTSAQKNPTAFYLCASSALDRGPGGELFFGEGSRLTVL.

This chain links TRBV11-2 with TRBJ2-2; D not certain. CDR1 and CDR2 from the germline V gene are SGHAT and FQNNGV. V shed 4 bases and J shed 5 bases, with 8 bases lying between them. The CDR3 has 13 amino acids. The CDR3 coding sequence is TGTGCCAGCAGCTCGCGGTCAACCGGGGAGCTGTTTTTT. Its translation is CASSSRSTGELFF.

CDR3 sequence: CASSATGLSGNTIYF. The CDR3 nucleotides are TGTGCCAGCAGTGCGACAGGACTCTCTGGAAACACCATATATTTT. V is TRBV25-1 and J is TRBJ1-3, with a tentative D call TRBD1 (6 bases). V was pared by 4 bases and J by 0 bases, with 10 bases between. CDR1 is MGHDK and CDR2 is SYGVNS in the germline V gene. The CDR3 runs to 15 residues.

The chain combines TRBV9 with TRBJ2-3; D ambiguous. Germline lookup yields CDR1 SGDLS and CDR2 YYNGEE. The V end was cut by 4 bases, the J end by 4 bases, with 13 bases between. The CDR3 is made up of 14 amino acids. The CDR3 region has the DNA TGTGCCAGCAGCTACAGCCTCCAGGCAGATACGCAGTATTTT. This translates into CASSYSLQADTQYF.

Of note for this clone: This CDR3 is also generated by other DNA sequences in the sample. This chain joins TRBV5-5 and TRBJ1-2; possible D gene TRBD1, 5 bases. V was shortened by 0 bases and J by 5 bases, with 11 bases between the two germline ends. Looked up from germline, CDR1 is SGHKS and CDR2 is YYEKEE (reference sequence). The CDR3 extends over 14 amino acids. The CDR3 nucleotides read TGTGCCAGCAGCTTGGGGCAGGGAGGGTATGGCTACACCTTC. Protein sequence: CASSLGQGGYGYTF.

This chain uses TRBV7-2 with TRBJ2-7, with TRBD2 identical over 7 bases. CDR3 length: 15 amino acids. Germline values: CDR1 SGHTA, CDR2 FQGNSA. With V trimmed by 5 bases and J by 3 bases, 10 bases remained unmatched. CDR3 nucleotides: TGTGCCAGCAGCAGACCCCCTAGCGGTGTCTACGAGCAGTACTTC. Translation gives CASSRPPSGVYEQYF.

The chain couples TRBV6-9 to TRBJ2-7, with TRBD2 identical over 8 bases. The trim removed 2 bases at V and 5 bases at J, leaving 2 bases unmatched. There are 13 residues in the CDR3. Germline lookup yields CDR1 MNHGY and CDR2 SVAAGI. As DNA, the CDR3 is TGTGCCAGCAGTTATCGGGGGGGCAACGAGCAGTACTTC. Translated: CASSYRGGNEQYF.

This chain connects TRBV4-2 to TRBJ2-7; 7 positions match TRBD2. The CDR3 loop spans 17 amino acids. V was pared by 0 bases and J by 0 bases, with 8 bases of the junction left unmatched. The V gene's germline CDR1 is LGHNA and CDR2 YNFKEQ. In nucleotides, the CDR3 is TGTGCCAGCAGCCAAGATTTGATGGCTAGCGGCTCCTACGAGCAGTACTTC. Encoded protein: CASSQDLMASGSYEQYF.